This T cell receptor beta chain was recovered during a study of shared clonotypes between healthy human individuals. The CDR3 length is 16 residues. Germline V gives CDR1 MNHNY, CDR2 SVGAGI (reference sequence). Trimming took 0 bases from V and 1 from J, leaving 13 bases between them. This clone was recorded a few times. DNA at about 210 ng, around 30,000 T cell genomes, went into sorted-subset replicate PCRs. Authors' data handling: Junction-only sequences without quality scores came from ImmunoSEQ, so filtering differed. Sequenced by immunoSEQ multiplex PCR; TCRdb stores in-frame clones only, minus some. For V, J and clone size, that table is used; D and trimming come from the DNA. The table includes over a million clones, around three quarters detected once.

Sequenced: memory CD4+ T cells from PBMCs. The subset denotes: CD45RA-negative fraction. This chain uses TRBV6-6 with TRBJ2-7; D is unresolved. The TCR sequence derives from a man between 18 and 29 years old in good health. Some clones in this sample may be carry-over from other donors' samples. The chain's CDR3 is CASSYSNRPGSYEQYF. As DNA, the CDR3 is TGTGCCAGCAGTTACTCGAATCGCCCGGGTTCCTACGAGCAGTACTTC.